This TCR beta chain was profiled in a study of blood T cell repertoires in COVID-19. This clone was recorded a few times. Measured with immunoSEQ multiplex PCR; TCRdb has only the in-frame clones, and not every one. The table includes around 150,000 clones, 60% to 85% detected once. Germline CDR1 SGHDN, CDR2 FVKESK. The CDR3 totals 17 residues. J was trimmed by 5 bases and V by 4 bases; bases with no gene match: 7. The sequenced sample was peripheral blood. The clonotype originates from a man aged 45-65 years with acute or convalescent COVID-19. The chain joins TRBV14 to TRBJ2-3, with 15 bases matching TRBD2. The CDR3 coding sequence is TGTGCCAGCAGCCCCGGACTAGCGGGGGGGTTTGGAGATACGCAGTATTTT. It is translated as CASSPGLAGGFGDTQYF.